The entry that follows covers one TCR beta chain sequence. The sample belongs to a study of T-cell reconstitution after alpha-beta-depleted transplantation in children. Construction of the TCRbeta library involved unique molecular identifiers. TCRdb re-derived calls from the PCR reads in MiXCR, one entry per CDR3 protein. The profile covers about 540,000 distinct CDR3 sequences, with around 17% appearing a single time and about 3.1% taken by the ten largest. Trimming cost V 2 bases and J 10 bases, with 15 bases left between them. The CDR3 spans 14 residues. The sequencing here drew on PBMCs from the stem cell graft donor, taken from the stem cell graft. This clonotype originated in a human donor who donated a stem cell graft to a child with acute lymphoblastic leukemia. The chain uses TRBV12-3 or TRBV12-4 and TRBJ1-5, with D possibly TRBD1 on 5 matching bases. The CDR3: CASSLFTGNSPQHF. In nucleotides, the CDR3 is TGTGCCAGCAGTTTATTCACAGGTAACTCTCCCCAGCATTTT.